A single sample is the source of the 8 T cell receptor beta chains below, sequenced in a study of blood T cell repertoires in COVID-19. Assay: immunoSEQ multiplex PCR; the TCRdb copy retains only in-frame clones and omits some. This repertoire shows about 94,000 clones, over 75% found once; its top ten account for approximately 8%. Sequenced input: peripheral blood. The receptors originated from a human donor with acute or convalescent COVID-19. The donor label of this sample is uncertain.

This chain connects TRBV10-3 to TRBJ2-3, with 8 bases that match TRBD1. Trimming took 6 bases from V and 3 from J; bases not matched to a gene: 8. This CDR3 has 15 residues. Germline lookup yields CDR1 ENHRY and CDR2 SYGVKD. This CDR3 is CAIRRTGSVTDTQYF. CDR3 in DNA: TGTGCCATCAGACGGACAGGGTCCGTGACAGATACGCAGTATTTT.

J is TRBJ2-3 and V is TRBV2; TRBD2 agrees at 8 bases. There are 15 residues in the CDR3. From germline, CDR1 is SNHLY and CDR2 FYNNEI. Losses at the gene ends were 5 bases for V and 2 bases for J; bases not matched to a gene: 6. The CDR3 sequence: CASSLSGGFTDTQYF. CDR3 bases: TGTGCCAGCAGTCTGAGCGGGGGCTTCACAGATACGCAGTATTTT.

The rearrangement links TRBV28 to TRBJ1-1; D is unclear. This CDR3 is 13 amino acids long. Deletions cut 10 bases from V and 4 bases from J, with 16 bases between. Germline assignment: CDR1 MDHEN and CDR2 SYDVKM. CDR3 nucleotides: TGTGCCACTTCGCCCATAAGAGCCACTGAAGCTTTCTTT. Encoded protein: CATSPIRATEAFF.

This clone appeared a single time. The chain uses TRBV30 and TRBJ2-3, with 7 bases fitting TRBD1. Per germline, CDR1 GTSNPN and CDR2 SVGIG (reference sequence). The CDR3 is 17 amino acids. Unmatched junction bases numbered 16, after V lost 2 bases and J lost 5 bases. The CDR3 sequence: CAWSPGKGQPGGDTQYF. The CDR3 nucleotides are TGTGCCTGGAGTCCCGGGAAAGGACAGCCAGGGGGAGATACGCAGTATTTT.

The chain carries TRBV11-3 and TRBJ2-3, with 10 bases aligning to TRBD1. Per the germline V gene, CDR1 is SGHNT and CDR2 is YENEEA. The ends lost 1 base at V and 9 bases at J; junction bases unmatched: 7. The CDR3 totals 15 residues. The CDR3 loop is CASSLAGTGAATQYF. The CDR3 DNA is TGTGCCAGCAGCTTAGCCGGGACAGGGGCCGCCACGCAGTATTTT.

The chain has TRBV21-1 and TRBJ1-1. TRBV21-1 is listed as a pseudogene. The CDR3 extends over 14 amino acids. The CDR3 protein is CASSKWRVATEAFF. DNA for the CDR3: TGTGCCAGCAGCAAATGGAGGGTCGCCACTGAAGCTTTCTTT.

The chain is built from TRBV24-1 and TRBJ1-2; D remains unclear. V was cut by 4 bases and J by 11 bases, with 13 bases left in between. This CDR3 has 12 residues. Germline-derived CDR1 and CDR2 are KGHDR and SFDVKD. The CDR3 DNA reads as TGTGCCACCAGTGAGGGCGATTCCTTGTACACCTTC. This encodes CATSEGDSLYTF.

The rearrangement links TRBV7-2 to TRBJ1-5; perhaps TRBD1 as D (5 bases). V was trimmed by 1 base and J by 4 bases, leaving 11 bases between them. CDR3 size: 15 residues. Germline assignment: CDR1 SGHTA and CDR2 FQGNSA. The CDR3, as DNA: TGTGCCAGCAGCTTAGTCGAAGGGGTTAATCAGCCCCAGCATTTT. Translation gives CASSLVEGVNQPQHF.